This is a list of T cell receptor beta chains from one sample in a study of control samples from healthy donors and cancer patients. Method: immunoSEQ multiplex PCR; TCRdb's copy keeps in-frame clones and lacks some. In the table there are approximately 110,000 clones, under 90% of which are singletons. Sequencing input: blood. The receptor set was obtained from a woman aged 45-65 years in good health. Each CDR3 is given with its conserved first and last residue. A D gene is named only where the DNA matches it firmly. Some rows mark clone size as missing; the rest say once, few, many or name a class of expanded clone.

CASSPALGAQYGYTF | TGCGCCAGCAGCCCGGCGTTAGGGGCCCAATATGGCTACACCTTC | TRBV5-1 | . | . | TRBJ1-2
CASRDRVTYGYTF | TGTGCCAGCAGGGACAGGGTGACCTATGGCTACACCTTC | TRBV6-5 | . | TRBD1 | TRBJ1-2
CASSSRRLLSYEQYF | TGTGCCAGCAGCTCAAGACGACTACTGTCGTACGAGCAGTACTTC | TRBV7-8 | . | . | TRBJ2-7
CASSDGQDEQFF | TGTGCCAGCAGTGACGGGCAGGACGAGCAGTTCTTC | TRBV12-3/TRBV12-4 | few | . | TRBJ2-1
CASSEGSGRLNSGNTIYF | TGTGCCAGCAGTGAAGGATCGGGACGCCTAAACTCTGGAAACACCATATATTTT | TRBV25-1 | . | . | TRBJ1-3
CASSYGAGGLNTGELFF | TGTGCCAGCAGTTACGGGGCGGGGGGCCTGAACACCGGGGAGCTGTTTTTT | TRBV6-2/TRBV6-3 | . | TRBD2 | TRBJ2-2
CASSPGQSEAFF | TGTGCCAGCTCTCCCGGACAGAGTGAAGCTTTCTTT | TRBV18 | . | . | TRBJ1-1
CASSHMNTEAFF | TGTGCCAGCAGTCACATGAACACTGAAGCTTTCTTT | TRBV28 | . | . | TRBJ1-1
CASSEAIGVIAYEQYF | TGTGCCAGCAGTGAAGCAATTGGGGTAATCGCCTACGAGCAGTACTTC | TRBV6-1 | . | . | TRBJ2-7
CASSYGTGSNQPQHF | TGTGCCAGCAGCTATGGGACAGGGAGCAATCAGCCCCAGCATTTT | TRBV5-6 | few | TRBD1 | TRBJ1-5
CASSSGTVSWGYTF | TGTGCCAGCAGTTCCGGGACAGTATCTTGGGGCTACACCTTC | TRBV28 | . | TRBD1 | TRBJ1-2
CASRSQGGYEQYF | TGTGCCAGCAGGTCACAGGGTGGATACGAGCAGTACTTC | TRBV6-5 | . | . | TRBJ2-7
CASSVGGQFYQPQHF | TGTGCCAGCAGCGTGGGGGGACAGTTTTATCAGCCCCAGCATTTT | TRBV5-6 | . | TRBD1 | TRBJ1-5
CASRDRGLHGYTF | TGTGCCAGCAGAGACAGGGGGCTTCATGGCTACACCTTC | TRBV6-5 | . | TRBD1 | TRBJ1-2
CASSIEGQALSSYNSPLHF | TGTGCCAGTAGTATAGAGGGACAGGCGCTCAGCTCCTATAATTCACCCCTCCACTTT | TRBV19 | . | TRBD1 | TRBJ1-6
CASSYGQTPLHF | TGTGCCAGCAGCTACGGGCAAACACCCCTCCACTTT | TRBV7-2 | . | . | TRBJ1-6
CASSPDSYGYTF | TGTGCCAGCTCACCAGACAGCTATGGCTACACCTTC | TRBV18 | . | . | TRBJ1-2
CASSWDTSVQPQHF | TGTGCCAGCAGTTGGGACACCTCCGTTCAGCCCCAGCATTTT | TRBV6-2/TRBV6-3 | . | . | TRBJ1-5
CATSSASTDTQYF | TGTGCCACCAGTTCGGCTAGCACAGATACGCAGTATTTT | TRBV24-1 | . | . | TRBJ2-3
CASSSGYSGNTIYF | TGTGCCAGCAGCTCAGGATACTCTGGAAACACCATATATTTT | TRBV7-2 | . | . | TRBJ1-3
CASSQTQGTSYEQYF | TGCGCCAGCAGCCAGACACAGGGTACCTCCTACGAGCAGTACTTC | TRBV4-3 | few | . | TRBJ2-7
CASANFYEQYF | TGTGCCAGCGCCAATTTCTACGAGCAGTACTTC | TRBV28 | . | . | TRBJ2-7
CASSLTRGGYEQYF | TGTGCCAGCAGTCTAACAAGGGGTGGCTACGAGCAGTACTTC | TRBV6-5 | . | . | TRBJ2-7
CASSVESNTEAFF | TGTGCCAGCAGCGTAGAATCGAACACTGAAGCTTTCTTT | TRBV9 | few | . | TRBJ1-1
CASSQDHSGKRGQYF | TGCGCCAGCAGCCAGGACCATAGCGGGAAGAGGGGCCAGTACTTC | TRBV4-3 | few | TRBD2 | TRBJ2-5
CASSFRYQPQHF | TGTGCCAGCAGTTTTCGTTATCAGCCCCAGCATTTT | TRBV12-3/TRBV12-4 | . | . | TRBJ1-5
CASSFANTIYF | TGTGCCAGCAGCTTTGCGAACACCATATATTTT | TRBV5-8 | . | . | TRBJ1-3
CASSTGTNTGELFF | TGTGCCAGCAGTACAGGGACGAACACCGGGGAGCTGTTTTTT | TRBV9 | . | . | TRBJ2-2
CASSSAAGGMAETQYF | TGTGCCAGCAGTTCGGCGGCGGGGGGGATGGCGGAGACCCAGTACTTC | TRBV13 | once | TRBD2 | TRBJ2-5
CASSRQGPTNEKLFF | TGTGCCAGCAGCCGACAGGGTCCAACTAATGAAAAACTGTTTTTT | TRBV6-1 | . | TRBD1 | TRBJ1-4
CASRRDATNTGELFF | TGTGCCAGCAGGCGGGACGCGACGAACACCGGGGAGCTGTTTTTT | TRBV2 | once | . | TRBJ2-2
CASSPGTLNHNEQFF | TGTGCCAGCAGCCCCGGGACCTTAAACCACAATGAGCAGTTCTTC | TRBV7-3 | . | . | TRBJ2-1
CASSLLRGGNIQYF | TGTGCCAGCAGCTTATTACGGGGGGGAAACATTCAGTACTTC | TRBV11-1 | few | TRBD2 | TRBJ2-4
CAWRDGAGGPTDTQYF | TGTGCCTGGCGTGATGGAGCGGGAGGCCCCACAGATACGCAGTATTTT | TRBV30 | . | TRBD2 | TRBJ2-3
CASSYGEGGNQPQHF | TGTGCCAGCAGTTACGGGGAGGGTGGCAATCAGCCCCAGCATTTT | TRBV6-5 | . | . | TRBJ1-5
CASSVDGRTSYEQYF | TGTGCCAGCAGCGTAGACGGGAGGACCTCCTACGAGCAGTACTTC | TRBV9 | . | TRBD2 | TRBJ2-7
CASSVWGNEKLFF | TGTGCCAGCAGTGTCTGGGGGAATGAAAAACTGTTTTTT | TRBV2 | . | . | TRBJ1-4
CASSPIRVANEKLFF | TGTGCCAGCAGTCCCATCCGGGTCGCGAATGAAAAACTGTTTTTT | TRBV2 | . | . | TRBJ1-4
CASSQYPGTVDEQYF | TGTGCCAGCAGCCAATACCCCGGGACAGTTGACGAGCAGTACTTC | TRBV16 | . | TRBD1 | TRBJ2-7
CAIKPTGTGIKDTQYF | TGTGCCATCAAACCAACCGGGACAGGTATTAAAGATACGCAGTATTTT | TRBV10-3 | . | TRBD1 | TRBJ2-3
CASSPAETRREQYF | TGTGCCAGCTCACCCGCAGAAACCCGCCGCGAGCAGTACTTC | TRBV18 | . | . | TRBJ2-7